The 25 T cell receptor beta chains given below trace back to one sample, sequenced in a study of T cells in localized non-small cell lung cancer. Produced via immunoSEQ multiplex PCR; TCRdb's table is partial and in-frame only. The table lists about 590 clones, 20% to 25% of them singletons. Sequencing was performed on lung tumor tissue, taken before any cancer treatment. The receptors derive from a male donor older than 55 with stage II lung adenocarcinoma.

V usage is TRBV18 and J usage is TRBJ2-1; 15 bases map to TRBD2. CDR1 KGHSH and CDR2 LQKENI come from the germline V gene. The ends lost 6 bases at V and 7 bases at J; junction bases unmatched: 7. The CDR3 is 16 residues long. The CDR3, as DNA: TGTGCCAGCTCCCTGGGACTAGCGGGAGGAGGTAATGAGCAGTTCTTC. Translated, it gives CASSLGLAGGGNEQFF.

By share, this clone counts as large. The chain is built from TRBV11-3 and TRBJ2-2; 10 nucleotides line up with TRBD1. Trimming cost V 3 bases and J 3 bases; bases outside gene matches: 7. The germline V gene encodes CDR1 SGHNT and CDR2 YENEEA. The CDR3 consists of 17 residues. The CDR3 spells CASSLKPGQGYTGELFF. The CDR3 DNA is TGTGCCAGCAGCTTGAAACCGGGACAGGGGTACACCGGGGAGCTGTTTTTT.

This clone was observed a few times. The chain joins TRBV11-3 to TRBJ2-1, with no clear D. This CDR3 spans 14 amino acids. The ends were cut back, 1 base at V and 9 bases at J, with 13 bases in the middle. CDR1 and CDR2 (germline): SGHNT, YENEEA. The CDR3 region has the DNA TGTGCCAGCAGCTTAGGTAACTCCTGGGGTGAGCAGTTCTTC. Translating gives CASSLGNSWGEQFF.

Judged by abundance, this clone is large. The chain has TRBV19 and TRBJ2-2, with D possibly being TRBD1 (6 bases). V was cut by 8 bases and J by 2 bases, with 9 bases left in between. The CDR3 contains 13 residues. Germline CDR1 is LNHDA and CDR2 is SQIVND (reference sequence). Here the CDR3 DNA reads TGTGCCAGTCTAGGGGGTAACACCGGGGAGCTGTTTTTT. Protein sequence: CASLGGNTGELFF.

Only a few counts were recorded for this clone. The gene calls are TRBV11-3 and TRBJ2-5, with 9 nucleotides matching TRBD1. The CDR3 is 14 residues long. Germline V gene data show CDR1 as SGHNT and CDR2 as YENEEA. V lost 5 bases and J lost 2; bases outside the gene matches: 3. CDR3 nucleotides: TGTGCCAGCAGCCACAGGGGGCCACAAGAGACCCAGTACTTC. Translated: CASSHRGPQETQYF.

The V gene is TRBV30, the J gene TRBJ2-3; D is unclear. Germline V lookup: CDR1 GTSNPN, CDR2 SVGIG (reference sequence). This CDR3 contains 12 residues. V lost 1 base and J 6 bases, leaving 8 bases between the germline ends. CDR3 bases: TGTGCCTGGAGTGAGAATGAGGATACGCAGTATTTT. Translation: CAWSENEDTQYF.

By its share, this clone is medium-sized. The chain is built from TRBV11-3 and TRBJ2-3, with 7 positions matching TRBD1. The V segment lost 4 bases and the J segment 1 base; nucleotides outside the gene matches: 2. The CDR3 consists of 14 residues. The germline V gene has CDR1 SGHNT and CDR2 YENEEA. The CDR3 reads CASSSQGGTDTQYF. In nucleotides, the CDR3 is TGTGCCAGCAGCTCCCAGGGGGGCACAGATACGCAGTATTTT.

This clone is large by share. The gene calls are TRBV6-7 and TRBJ2-5; D unclear. TRBV6-7 is noted as an ORF with a role that remains uncertain. The ends were cut back, 2 bases at V and 5 bases at J, with 3 bases in the middle. This CDR3 is built from 11 residues. CDR3 protein: CASSYGETQYF. The CDR3 region has the DNA TGTGCCAGCAGTTACGGCGAGACCCAGTACTTC.

The chain is built from TRBV6-8 and TRBJ1-4; perhaps TRBD1 as D (6 bases). Deletions cut 8 bases from V and 8 bases from J, with 24 bases between. Per germline, CDR1 MNHGY and CDR2 SAAAGT. There are 16 residues in the CDR3. The CDR3 loop reads CASGPNTGSVREKLFF. The CDR3 DNA sequence: TGTGCCAGCGGTCCAAACACAGGGTCGGTTCGGGAAAAACTGTTTTTT.

This clone was seen more than once but under ten times. J is TRBJ2-6 and V is TRBV11-3; the D is unclear. The germline V gene has CDR1 SGHNT and CDR2 YENEEA. This CDR3 has 16 residues. The V gene lost 1 base and the J gene lost 0 bases, with 7 bases spanning the gap. The CDR3 here is CASSLGGHSGANVLTF. CDR3 nucleotides: TGTGCCAGCAGCTTAGGAGGCCACTCTGGGGCCAACGTCCTGACTTTC. Full variable domain (remainder filled in from reference TRBV11-3 and TRBJ2-6): EAGVVQSPRYKIIEKKQPVAFWCNPISGHNTLYWYLQNLGQGPELLIRYENEEAVDDSQLPKDRFSAERLKGVDSTLKIQPAELGDSAVYLCASSLGGHSGANVLTFGAGSRLTVL.

V is TRBV19 and J is TRBJ1-1; TRBD1 aligns across 8 bases. CDR3 length equals 13 residues. Germline CDR1 and CDR2: LNHDA and SQIVND (reference sequence). V shed 6 bases and J 5 bases; nucleotides not matched to a gene: 5. The CDR3 nucleotides read TGTGCCAGTAGGCCACAGGGGGGAACTGAAGCTTTCTTT. Translated, it gives CASRPQGGTEAFF.

This clone was detected only a few times. The chain uses TRBV7-7 and TRBJ1-5, with a weak D call TRBD1 (6 bases). The V end lost 1 base, the J end lost 3 bases, and 10 bases lay between the germline ends. The CDR3 runs 15 residues. CDR1 and CDR2 from the germline V gene are SSHAT and FNYEAQ (reference sequence). The CDR3 protein is CASSLDGGANQPQHF. Here the CDR3 DNA reads TGTGCCAGCAGCTTAGACGGGGGCGCCAATCAGCCCCAGCATTTT.

This clone occurred a few times. The chain uses TRBV11-3 and TRBJ2-3; 9 nucleotides line up with TRBD2. The CDR3 has 16 residues. V shed 2 bases and J 2 bases; nucleotides not matched to a gene: 5. CDR1 is SGHNT and CDR2 is YENEEA in the germline V gene. CDR3 in DNA: TGTGCCAGCAGCTTAATAGCGGGAGCGAACACAGATACGCAGTATTTT. It codes for CASSLIAGANTDTQYF.

The chain combines TRBV9 with TRBJ1-2; a possible D gene is TRBD1 (6 bases). Germline assignment: CDR1 SGDLS and CDR2 YYNGEE. The CDR3 spans 13 residues. V shed 0 bases and J shed 8 bases, with 11 bases lying between them. CDR3 nucleotides: TGTGCCAGCAGCGTAGATGGGGGACACGGCTACACCTTC. Protein sequence: CASSVDGGHGYTF.

This clone is medium-sized. The J gene is TRBJ2-2, the V gene TRBV11-3, with D perhaps TRBD2 (5 bases). Germline CDR1 SGHNT, CDR2 YENEEA. The CDR3 spans 14 residues. The V and J ends lost 5 bases and 4 bases respectively, with 11 bases between them. The CDR3 nucleotides read TGTGCCAGCAGCCCTGACTACTTCACCGGGGAGCTGTTTTTT. Translation gives CASSPDYFTGELFF.

V usage is TRBV30 and J usage is TRBJ2-1; 10 bases align to TRBD1. This CDR3 region has 14 residues. J gave up 9 bases and V 5 bases, and 10 bases lay outside the gene matches. Germline V gene sequence: CDR1 GTSNPN, CDR2 SVGIG (reference sequence). This CDR3 reads CAWAAGTGVIEQFF. For the CDR3, the DNA is TGTGCCTGGGCGGCCGGGACAGGGGTTATTGAGCAGTTCTTC.

The chain combines TRBV7-5 with TRBJ1-3; the table's D call, TRBD1, was not checked against the DNA. TRBV7-5 is tagged as a pseudogene. CDR3 length: 16 residues. CDR3 DNA: TGTGCCAGCAGCTACAGGACAGGGGCGTCTGGAAACACCATATATTTT. This translates into CASSYRTGASGNTIYF.

This clone turned up a few times. The chain recombines TRBV6-7 with TRBJ2-2; TRBD1 agrees at 7 bases. TRBV6-7 is placed among ORFs of uncertain function. There are 18 residues in the CDR3. V lost 2 bases, J lost 0 bases, and 9 bases stayed unmatched. The CDR3 loop reads CASSYIAGQVANTGELFF. As DNA, the CDR3 is TGTGCCAGCAGTTACATCGCTGGACAGGTCGCGAACACCGGGGAGCTGTTTTTT.

This clone has a single count. The genes are TRBV14 and TRBJ1-3; D unclear. Looked up from germline, CDR1 is SGHDN and CDR2 is FVKESK. V was pared by 2 bases and J by 0 bases, with 11 bases between. The CDR3 runs 16 residues. The CDR3 loop is CASSQQLASSGNTIYF. CDR3 coding DNA: TGTGCCAGCAGCCAACAGCTGGCGAGCTCTGGAAACACCATATATTTT. Drawing the rest from reference TRBV14 and TRBJ1-3, the complete variable domain is EAGVTQFPSHSVIEKGQTVTLRCDPISGHDNLYWYRRVMGKEIKFLLHFVKESKQDESGMPNNRFLAERTGGTYSTLKVQPAELEDSGVYFCASSQQLASSGNTIYFGEGSWLTVV.

The table lists this clone with a few counts. This rearrangement joins TRBV9 to TRBJ2-5, with D perhaps given as TRBD1 or TRBD2 (5 bases each). Germline V gives CDR1 SGDLS, CDR2 YYNGEE. The CDR3 length is 15 residues. The V end was cut by 4 bases, the J end by 5 bases, with 18 bases between. The CDR3 DNA reads as TGTGCCAGCAGCTCTACCGGGACCCCCAGGGAGACCCAGTACTTC. Protein sequence: CASSSTGTPRETQYF.

This chain connects TRBV29-1 to TRBJ2-1, with 9 bases matching TRBD1. The CDR3 covers 14 residues. CDR1 and CDR2 (germline): SQVTM, ANQGSEA. Trimming cost V 5 bases and J 2 bases; bases outside gene matches: 4. DNA for the CDR3: TGCAGCGTTTTGGGACAGGGAGCCTACAATGAGCAGTTCTTC. Its translation: CSVLGQGAYNEQFF.

The chain joins TRBV18 to TRBJ1-5; D gene ambiguous. V gave up 2 bases and J gave up 0 bases, with 5 bases separating them. The CDR3 is made up of 14 amino acids. Germline V CDR1 and CDR2: KGHSH, LQKENI. CDR3 in amino acids: CASSPMNSNQPQHF. The CDR3 DNA sequence: TGTGCCAGCTCACCAATGAATAGCAATCAGCCCCAGCATTTT.

The genes are TRBV6-8 and TRBJ2-1; possibly TRBD2 for D (6 bases). V lost 2 bases, J lost 10 bases, and 21 bases lay in between. The V gene's germline CDR1 is MNHGY and CDR2 SAAAGT. CDR3 length: 16 amino acids. The CDR3 reads CASSYGGTRQGREQFF. As DNA, the CDR3 is TGTGCCAGCAGTTACGGGGGGACTCGTCAAGGACGGGAGCAGTTCTTC.

The genes are TRBV18 and TRBJ1-5; 9 bases match TRBD1. V shed 5 bases, J shed 2 bases, and the junction held 7 bases outside the gene matches. Germline V CDR1 and CDR2: KGHSH, LQKENI. This CDR3 spans 16 amino acids. In DNA, the CDR3 is TGTGCCAGCTCAAGAGACAGGGGGGACGGCAATCAGCCCCAGCATTTT. It is translated as CASSRDRGDGNQPQHF.

By share, this clone ranks as medium-sized. The J gene is TRBJ1-1, the V gene TRBV6-8; TRBD1 is a possible D gene (5 bases). Per germline, CDR1 MNHGY and CDR2 SAAAGT. The CDR3 sequence is 15 residues long. V lost 6 bases and J lost 4, with 18 bases in between. CDR3 coding DNA: TGTGCCAGCAGCCTTACCTTGGGGCCGAGCACTGAAGCTTTCTTT. This encodes CASSLTLGPSTEAFF.